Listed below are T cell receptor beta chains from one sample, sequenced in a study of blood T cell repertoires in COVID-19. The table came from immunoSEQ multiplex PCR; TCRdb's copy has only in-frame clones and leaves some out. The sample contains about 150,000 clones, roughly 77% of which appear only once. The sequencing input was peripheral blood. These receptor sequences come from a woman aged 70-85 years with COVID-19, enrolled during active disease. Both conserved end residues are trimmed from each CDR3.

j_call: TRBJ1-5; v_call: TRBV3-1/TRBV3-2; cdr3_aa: ASSQEGQNQH
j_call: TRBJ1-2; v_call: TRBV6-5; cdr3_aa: ASSGPQGYGYT
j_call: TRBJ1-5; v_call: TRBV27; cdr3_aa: ASSRGVRGANQPQH
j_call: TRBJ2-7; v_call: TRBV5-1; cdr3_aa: ASSLEGTGSQY
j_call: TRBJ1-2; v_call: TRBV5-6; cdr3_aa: ASSLVGLRRPNYGYT
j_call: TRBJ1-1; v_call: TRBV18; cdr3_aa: ASSPPAFTEAF
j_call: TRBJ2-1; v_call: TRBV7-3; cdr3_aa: ASSLGGVNEQF
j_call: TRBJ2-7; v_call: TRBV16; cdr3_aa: ASSQQQGRGEQY
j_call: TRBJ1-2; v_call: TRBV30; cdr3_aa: AWSDPMRGYT
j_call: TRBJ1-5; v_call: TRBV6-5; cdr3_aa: ASRADRASNQPQH
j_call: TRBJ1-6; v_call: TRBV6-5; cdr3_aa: ASSPTGTLNSPLH
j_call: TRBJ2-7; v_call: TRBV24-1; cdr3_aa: ATSPQGRGGEQY
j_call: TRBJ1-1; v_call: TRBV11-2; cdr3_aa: ASSSLRDRRPRGTEAF
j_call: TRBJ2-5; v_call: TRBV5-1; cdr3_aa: ASKRDSPQETQY
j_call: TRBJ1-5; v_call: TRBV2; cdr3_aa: ASRGDGYNQPQH
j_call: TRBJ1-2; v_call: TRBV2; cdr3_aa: ASSERQGTGYT
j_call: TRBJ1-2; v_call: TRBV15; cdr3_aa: ATSRDLATPNPNT
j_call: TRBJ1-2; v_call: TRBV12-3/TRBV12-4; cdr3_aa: ASSFSGLQGYT
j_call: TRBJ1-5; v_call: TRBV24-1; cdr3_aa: ATSDSQGAQSQPQH
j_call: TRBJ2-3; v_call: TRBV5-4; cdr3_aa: ASSLAGTSGGGY
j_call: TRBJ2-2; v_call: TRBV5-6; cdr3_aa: ASSGQAGGTGELF
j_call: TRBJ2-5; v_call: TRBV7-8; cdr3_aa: ASSFGLAETQY
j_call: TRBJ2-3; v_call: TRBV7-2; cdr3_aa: ASSPGLAADTQY
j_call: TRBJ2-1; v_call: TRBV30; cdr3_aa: AWSRGLGEQF
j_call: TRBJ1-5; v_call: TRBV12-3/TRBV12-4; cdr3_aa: ASSTDSPGPQH
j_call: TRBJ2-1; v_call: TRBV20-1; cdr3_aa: SARSANEQF
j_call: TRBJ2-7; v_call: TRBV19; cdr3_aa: ASSIDPPGTGGYDEQY
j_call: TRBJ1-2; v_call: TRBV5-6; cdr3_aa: ASSLGGLDRSGGYT
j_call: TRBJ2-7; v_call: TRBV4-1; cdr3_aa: ASSPGFGTGFEQY
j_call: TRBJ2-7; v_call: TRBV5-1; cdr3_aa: ASSPPGQGAYEQY
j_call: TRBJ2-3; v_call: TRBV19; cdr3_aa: ASSMFGSSTDTQY
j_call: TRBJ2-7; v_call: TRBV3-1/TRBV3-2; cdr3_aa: ASSQALKYTSYEQY
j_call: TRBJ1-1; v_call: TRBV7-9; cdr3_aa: ASSPKGARTEAF
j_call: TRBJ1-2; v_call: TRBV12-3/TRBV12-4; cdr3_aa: ASSQAGGGGYT
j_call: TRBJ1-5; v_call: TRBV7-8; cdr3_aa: ASSFTRGGSSNQPQH
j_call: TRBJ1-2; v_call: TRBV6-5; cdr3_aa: ASSSTGGADYGYT
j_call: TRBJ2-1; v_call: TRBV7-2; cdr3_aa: ASSAAAGSRNEQF
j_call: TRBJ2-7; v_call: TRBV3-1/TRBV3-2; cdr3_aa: ASSPIRGEQY
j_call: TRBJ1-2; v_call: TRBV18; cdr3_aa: ASSPTDGLKDGYT
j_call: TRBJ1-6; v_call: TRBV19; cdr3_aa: ASSIGGRRQGGSSYNSPLH
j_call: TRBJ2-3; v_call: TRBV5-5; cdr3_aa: ASSLIEGGDTQY
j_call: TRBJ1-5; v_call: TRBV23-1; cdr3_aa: ASSRLRSGDKYSNQPQH
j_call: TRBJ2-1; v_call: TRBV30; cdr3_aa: AWSVEPGVDEQF
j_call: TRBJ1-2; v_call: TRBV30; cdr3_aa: AWTFGQGRYGYT
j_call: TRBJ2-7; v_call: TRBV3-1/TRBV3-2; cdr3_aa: ASTLNGGTYEQY
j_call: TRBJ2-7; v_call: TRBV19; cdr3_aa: ASSMSSGGTYEQY
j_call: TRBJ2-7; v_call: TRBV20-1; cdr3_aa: SASRVGEQY
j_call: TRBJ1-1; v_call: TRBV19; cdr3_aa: ASRVQGGTEAF
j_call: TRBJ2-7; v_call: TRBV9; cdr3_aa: ASSVGGGGKSSYEQY
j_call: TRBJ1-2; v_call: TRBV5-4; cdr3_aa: ASSPRGDRVYGYT
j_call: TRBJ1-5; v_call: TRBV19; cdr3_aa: ASSAEAGNQPQH
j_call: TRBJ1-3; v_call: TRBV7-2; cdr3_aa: ASSPLSGNTIY
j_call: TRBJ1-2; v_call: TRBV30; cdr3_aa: AWRGDRGDFYGYT
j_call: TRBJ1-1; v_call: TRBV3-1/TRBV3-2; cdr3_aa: ASSQDSGQAGAF
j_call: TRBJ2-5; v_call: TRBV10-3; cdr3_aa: AISGSGRETQY